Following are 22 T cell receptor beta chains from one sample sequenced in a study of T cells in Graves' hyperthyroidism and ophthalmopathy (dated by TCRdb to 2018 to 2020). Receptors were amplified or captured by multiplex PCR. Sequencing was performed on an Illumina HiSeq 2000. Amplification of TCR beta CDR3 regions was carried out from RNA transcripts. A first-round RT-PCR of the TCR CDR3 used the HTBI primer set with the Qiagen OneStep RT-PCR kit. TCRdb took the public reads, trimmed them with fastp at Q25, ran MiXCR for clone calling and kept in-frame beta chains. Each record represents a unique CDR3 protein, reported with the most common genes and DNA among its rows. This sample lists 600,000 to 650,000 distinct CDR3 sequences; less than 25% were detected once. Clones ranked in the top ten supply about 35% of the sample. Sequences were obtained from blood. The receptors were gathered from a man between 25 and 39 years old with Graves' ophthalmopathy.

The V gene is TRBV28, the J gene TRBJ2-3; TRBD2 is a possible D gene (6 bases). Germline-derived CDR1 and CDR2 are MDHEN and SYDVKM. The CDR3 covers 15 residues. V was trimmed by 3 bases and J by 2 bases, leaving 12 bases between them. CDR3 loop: CASSFPSELTDTQYF. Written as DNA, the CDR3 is TGTGCCAGCAGTTTCCCTAGCGAACTCACAGATACGCAGTATTTT.

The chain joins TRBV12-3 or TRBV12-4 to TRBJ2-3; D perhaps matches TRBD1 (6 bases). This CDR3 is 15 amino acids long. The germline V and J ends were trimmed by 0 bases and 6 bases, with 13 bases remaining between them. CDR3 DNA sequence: TGTGCCAGCAGTTTAGCGGCGGCAGGGGTGGATACGCAGTATTTT. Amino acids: CASSLAAAGVDTQYF.

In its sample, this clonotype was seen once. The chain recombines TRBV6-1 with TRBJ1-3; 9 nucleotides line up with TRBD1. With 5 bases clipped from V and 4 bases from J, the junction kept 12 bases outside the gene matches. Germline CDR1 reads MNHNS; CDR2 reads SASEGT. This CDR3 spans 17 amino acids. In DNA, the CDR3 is TGTGCCAGCAGTACCCTATCTACAGGGGGCCCGGGAAACACCATATATTTT. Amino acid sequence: CASSTLSTGGPGNTIYF.

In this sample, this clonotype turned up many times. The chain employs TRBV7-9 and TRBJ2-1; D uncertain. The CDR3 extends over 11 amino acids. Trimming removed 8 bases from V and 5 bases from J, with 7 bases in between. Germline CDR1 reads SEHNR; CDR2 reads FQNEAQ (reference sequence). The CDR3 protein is CASSSDNEQFF. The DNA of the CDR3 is TGTGCCAGCTCATCAGACAATGAGCAGTTCTTC.

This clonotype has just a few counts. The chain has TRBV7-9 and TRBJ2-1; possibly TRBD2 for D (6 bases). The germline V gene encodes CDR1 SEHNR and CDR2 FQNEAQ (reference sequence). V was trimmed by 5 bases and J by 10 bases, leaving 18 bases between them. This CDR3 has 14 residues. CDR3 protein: CASSPKGLGLEQFF. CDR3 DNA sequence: TGTGCCAGCAGCCCCAAGGGACTGGGGCTCGAGCAGTTCTTC. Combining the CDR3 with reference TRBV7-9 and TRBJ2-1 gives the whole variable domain DTGVSQNPRHKITKRGQNVTFRCDPISEHNRLYWYRQTLGQGPEFLTYFQNEAQLEKSRLLSDRFSAERPKGSFSTLEIQRTEQGDSAMYLCASSPKGLGLEQFFGPGTRLTVL.

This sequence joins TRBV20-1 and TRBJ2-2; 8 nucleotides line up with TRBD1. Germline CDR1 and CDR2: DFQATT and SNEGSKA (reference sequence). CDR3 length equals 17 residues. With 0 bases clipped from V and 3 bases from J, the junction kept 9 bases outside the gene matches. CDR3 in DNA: TGCAGTGCTAGAGATTTCCGACAGGGGATAGACACCGGGGAGCTGTTTTTT. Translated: CSARDFRQGIDTGELFF.

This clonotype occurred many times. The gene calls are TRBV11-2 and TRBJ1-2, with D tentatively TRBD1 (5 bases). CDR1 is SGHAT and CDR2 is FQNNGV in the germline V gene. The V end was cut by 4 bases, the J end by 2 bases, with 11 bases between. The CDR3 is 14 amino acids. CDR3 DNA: TGTGCCAGCAGCTCCCATGGGGGGAACTATGGCTACACCTTC. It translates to CASSSHGGNYGYTF. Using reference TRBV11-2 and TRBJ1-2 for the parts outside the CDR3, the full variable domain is EAGVAQSPRYKIIEKRQSVAFWCNPISGHATLYWYQQILGQGPKLLIQFQNNGVVDDSQLPKDRFSAERLKGVDSTLKIQPAKLEDSAVYLCASSSHGGNYGYTFGSGTRLTVV.

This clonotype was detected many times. The CDR3 DNA follows: TGTGCCAGCAGCACTGAGCGGGAGACGCGAGAGACCCAGTACTTC. Protein product: CASSTERETRETQYF. This sequence joins TRBV7-2 and TRBJ2-5, with 8 bases lining up with TRBD2. This CDR3 comprises 15 residues. Germline-derived CDR1 and CDR2 are SGHTA and FQGNSA. The ends lost 5 bases at V and 4 bases at J; junction bases unmatched: 9. Supplemented by reference TRBV7-2 and TRBJ2-5, the full variable domain reads GAGVSQSPSNKVTEKGKDVELRCDPISGHTALYWYRQSLGQGLEFLIYFQGNSAPDKSGLPSDRFSAERTGGSVSTLTIQRTQQEDSAVYLCASSTERETRETQYFGPGTRLLVL.

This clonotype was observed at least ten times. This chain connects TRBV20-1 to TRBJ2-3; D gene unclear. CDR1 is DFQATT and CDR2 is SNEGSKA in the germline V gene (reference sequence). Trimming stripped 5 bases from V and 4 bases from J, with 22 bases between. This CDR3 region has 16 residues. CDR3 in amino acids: CSAHAKFRNLPDTQYF. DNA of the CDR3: TGCAGTGCTCACGCCAAATTCCGGAACCTTCCAGATACGCAGTATTTT.

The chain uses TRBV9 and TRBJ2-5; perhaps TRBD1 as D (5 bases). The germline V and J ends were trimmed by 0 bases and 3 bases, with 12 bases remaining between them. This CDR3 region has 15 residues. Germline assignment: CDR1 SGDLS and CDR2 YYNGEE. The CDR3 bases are TGTGCCAGCAGCGTAGCTTGGTCAGGGAAAGAGACCCAGTACTTC. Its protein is CASSVAWSGKETQYF.

CDR3: CASSLAERGDFEQYF. The CDR3 DNA reads TGTGCCAGCAGCTTGGCCGAGCGCGGGGACTTTGAGCAGTACTTC. V usage is TRBV5-4 and J usage is TRBJ2-7; perhaps TRBD2 as D (6 bases). This CDR3 is 15 amino acids long. V lost 0 bases and J 7 bases, leaving 17 bases between the germline ends. Germline V gene data show CDR1 as SGHNT and CDR2 as YYREEE (reference sequence).

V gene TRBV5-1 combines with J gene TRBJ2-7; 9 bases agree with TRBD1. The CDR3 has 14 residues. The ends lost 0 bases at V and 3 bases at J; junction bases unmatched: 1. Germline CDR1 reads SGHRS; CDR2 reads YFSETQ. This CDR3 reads CASSLGDRDYEQYF. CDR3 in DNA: TGCGCCAGCAGCTTGGGGGACAGGGACTACGAGCAGTACTTC.

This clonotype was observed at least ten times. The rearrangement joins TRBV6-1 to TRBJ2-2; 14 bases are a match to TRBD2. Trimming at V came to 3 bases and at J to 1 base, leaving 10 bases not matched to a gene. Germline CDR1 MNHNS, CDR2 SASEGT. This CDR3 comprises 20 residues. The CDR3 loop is CASSEEWGLAGDLNTGELFF. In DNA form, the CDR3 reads TGTGCCAGCAGTGAGGAGTGGGGACTAGCGGGAGACCTGAACACCGGGGAGCTGTTTTTT.

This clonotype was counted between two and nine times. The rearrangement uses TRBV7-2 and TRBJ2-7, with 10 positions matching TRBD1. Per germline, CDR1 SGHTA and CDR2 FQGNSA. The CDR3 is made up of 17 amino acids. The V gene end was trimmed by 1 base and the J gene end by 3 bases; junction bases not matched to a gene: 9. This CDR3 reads CASSLGLGTGAGYEQYF. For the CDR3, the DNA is TGTGCCAGCAGCTTAGGCCTCGGGACAGGGGCCGGCTACGAGCAGTACTTC.

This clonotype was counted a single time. This chain's CDR3 is CASSQAWTDTQYF. CDR3 bases: TGTGCCAGCAGCCAAGCTTGGACAGATACGCAGTATTTT. The chain links TRBV14 to TRBJ2-3; D not certain. The V end was cut by 1 base, the J end by 3 bases, with 5 bases between. CDR1 and CDR2 (germline): SGHDN, FVKESK. The CDR3 loop spans 13 amino acids.

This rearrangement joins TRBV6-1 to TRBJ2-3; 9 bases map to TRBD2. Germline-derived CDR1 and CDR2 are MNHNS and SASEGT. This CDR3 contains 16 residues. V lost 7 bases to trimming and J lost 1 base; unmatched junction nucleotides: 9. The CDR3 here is CASNLPTSGRTDTQYF. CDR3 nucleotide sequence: TGTGCCAGCAACCTACCGACTAGCGGCCGCACAGATACGCAGTATTTT.

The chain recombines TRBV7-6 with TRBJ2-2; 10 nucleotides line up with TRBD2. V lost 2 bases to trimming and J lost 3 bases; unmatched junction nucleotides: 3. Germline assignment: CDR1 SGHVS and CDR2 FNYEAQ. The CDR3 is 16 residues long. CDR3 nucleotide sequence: TGTGCCAGCAGCTTAAGTAGCGGGAGGTACACCGGGGAGCTGTTTTTT. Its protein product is CASSLSSGRYTGELFF.

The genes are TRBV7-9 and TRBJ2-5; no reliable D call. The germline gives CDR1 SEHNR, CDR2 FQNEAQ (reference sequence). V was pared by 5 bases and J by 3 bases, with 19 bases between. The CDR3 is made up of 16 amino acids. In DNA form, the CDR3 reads TGTGCCAGCAGCCCCTCCTACTGGGGATCGGAAGAGACCCAGTACTTC. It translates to CASSPSYWGSEETQYF.

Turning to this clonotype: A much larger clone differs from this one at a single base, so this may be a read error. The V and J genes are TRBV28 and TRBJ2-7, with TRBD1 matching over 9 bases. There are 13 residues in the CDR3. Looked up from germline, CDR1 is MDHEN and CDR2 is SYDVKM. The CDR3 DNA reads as TGTGCCTGCAGGACAGGGGAAACCTACGAGCAGTACTTC. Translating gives CACRTGETYEQYF.

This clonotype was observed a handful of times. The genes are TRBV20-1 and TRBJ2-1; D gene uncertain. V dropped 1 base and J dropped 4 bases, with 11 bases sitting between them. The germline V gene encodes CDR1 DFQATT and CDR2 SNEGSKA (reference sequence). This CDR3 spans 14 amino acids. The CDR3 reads CSARVTEHYNEQFF. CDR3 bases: TGCAGTGCTAGAGTAACGGAACATTACAATGAGCAGTTCTTC.

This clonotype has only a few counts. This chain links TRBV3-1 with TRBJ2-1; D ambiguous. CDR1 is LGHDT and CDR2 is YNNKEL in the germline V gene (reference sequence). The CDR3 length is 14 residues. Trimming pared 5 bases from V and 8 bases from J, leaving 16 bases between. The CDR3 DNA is TGTGCCAGCAGCAAATCCGTTTCGAGTCATGAGCAGTTCTTC. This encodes CASSKSVSSHEQFF.

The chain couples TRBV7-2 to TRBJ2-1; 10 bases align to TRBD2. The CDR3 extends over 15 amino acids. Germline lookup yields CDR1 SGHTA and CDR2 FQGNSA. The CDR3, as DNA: TGTGCAAACACTGGGGCTAGCGGGAGTAGGAATGAGCAGTTCTTC. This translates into CANTGASGSRNEQFF.